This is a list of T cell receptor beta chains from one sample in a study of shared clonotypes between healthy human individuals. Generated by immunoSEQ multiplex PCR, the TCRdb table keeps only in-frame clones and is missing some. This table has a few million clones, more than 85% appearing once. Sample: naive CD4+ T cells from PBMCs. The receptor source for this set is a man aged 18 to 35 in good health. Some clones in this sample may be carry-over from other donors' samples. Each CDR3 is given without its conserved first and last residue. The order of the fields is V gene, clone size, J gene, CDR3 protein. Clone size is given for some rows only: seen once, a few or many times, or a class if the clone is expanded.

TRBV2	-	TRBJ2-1	ASSDEGGSYNEQF
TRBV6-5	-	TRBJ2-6	ASSHHLAGANVLT
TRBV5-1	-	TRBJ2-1	ASSLVPSGGYNEQF
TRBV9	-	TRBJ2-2	ASNLTGELF
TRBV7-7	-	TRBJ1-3	ASSLDGDFTSLRGNTIY
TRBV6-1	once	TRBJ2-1	ASSVSLNNEQF
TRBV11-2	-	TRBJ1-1	ASSPLGGRATEAF
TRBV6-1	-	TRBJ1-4	ASSDTGTNEKLF
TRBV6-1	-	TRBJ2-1	ASRWTSGSPNEQF
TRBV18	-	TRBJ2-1	ASSPFSGGTYNEQF
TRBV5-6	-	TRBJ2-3	ASSLASPSTDTQY
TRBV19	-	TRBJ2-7	ASSIGGPRDEQY
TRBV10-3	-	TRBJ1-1	AISESPDRAYPEAF
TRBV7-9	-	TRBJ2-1	ASSLRGVTTVYNEQF
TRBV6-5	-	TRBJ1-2	ASSRTEHYGYT
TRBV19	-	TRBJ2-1	ASSSQGPYNEQF
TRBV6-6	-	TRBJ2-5	ASSWRQVQETQY
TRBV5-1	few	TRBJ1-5	ASSLDPYSNQPQH
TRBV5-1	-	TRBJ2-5	ASTGNQETQY
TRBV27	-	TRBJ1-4	ASSPRVVVEKLF
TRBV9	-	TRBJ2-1	ASSVGGRTVYNEQF
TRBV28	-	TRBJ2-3	ASSSPGASSTDTQY
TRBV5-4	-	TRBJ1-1	ASSLEQGSTEAF
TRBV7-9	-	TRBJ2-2	ASGAQVTNTGELF
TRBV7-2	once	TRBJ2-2	ASSNTPGLTNTGELF
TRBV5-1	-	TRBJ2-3	ASSLGGRDQGTDTQY
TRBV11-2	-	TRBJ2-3	ASSSVRADTQY
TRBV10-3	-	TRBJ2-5	AHGAGQGPETQY
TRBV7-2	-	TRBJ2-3	ASSLQGLAGGADTQY
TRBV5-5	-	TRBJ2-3	ASSLVGLWSDTQY
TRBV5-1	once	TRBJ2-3	ASSLGLLSTDTQY
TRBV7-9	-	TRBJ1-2	ASSLHGGRDYGYT
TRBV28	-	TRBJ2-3	ASSRTDTDTQY
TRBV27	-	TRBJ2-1	ASSPRDYRHEQF
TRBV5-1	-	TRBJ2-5	ASSFPDATSGSPQY
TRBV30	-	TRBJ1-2	ACNYGYT
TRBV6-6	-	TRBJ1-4	ASSRPLNIGEKLF
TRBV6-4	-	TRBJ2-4	ASSMDRGLSKNIQY
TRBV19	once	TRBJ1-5	ASSSGVGNSNQPQH
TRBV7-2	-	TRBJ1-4	ASSRDRVAEKLF
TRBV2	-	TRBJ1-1	ASNQGTGPEAF
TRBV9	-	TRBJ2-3	ASSAHGKTSGRGDTQY
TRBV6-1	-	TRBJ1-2	ASSTWDRRST
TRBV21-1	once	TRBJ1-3	ASSNPTGSGNTIY
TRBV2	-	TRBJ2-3	ASRGPLYGRTSTDTQY
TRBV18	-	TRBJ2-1	ASSPQGTRGNEQF
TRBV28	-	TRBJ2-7	ASSLPGPQRGSYEQY
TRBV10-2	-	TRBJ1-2	ASSESGVDERGYT